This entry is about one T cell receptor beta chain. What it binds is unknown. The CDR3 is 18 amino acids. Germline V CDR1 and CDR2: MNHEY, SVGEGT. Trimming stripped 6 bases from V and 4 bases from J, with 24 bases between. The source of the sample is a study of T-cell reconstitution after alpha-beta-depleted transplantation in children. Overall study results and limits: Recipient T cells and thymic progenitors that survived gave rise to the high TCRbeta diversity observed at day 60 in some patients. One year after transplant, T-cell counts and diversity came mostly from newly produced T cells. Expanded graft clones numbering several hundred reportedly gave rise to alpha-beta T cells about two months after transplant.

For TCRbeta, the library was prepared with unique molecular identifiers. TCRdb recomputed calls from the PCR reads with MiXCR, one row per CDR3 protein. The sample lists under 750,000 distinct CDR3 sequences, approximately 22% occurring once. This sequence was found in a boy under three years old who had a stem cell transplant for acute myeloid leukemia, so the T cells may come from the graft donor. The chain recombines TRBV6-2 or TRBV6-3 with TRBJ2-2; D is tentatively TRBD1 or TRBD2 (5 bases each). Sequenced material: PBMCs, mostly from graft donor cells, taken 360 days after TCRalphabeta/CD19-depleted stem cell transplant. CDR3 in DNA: TGTGCCAGCAGCTCCGGGACCATAAATCTCATGGGCACCGGGGAGCTGTTTTTT. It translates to CASSSGTINLMGTGELFF.